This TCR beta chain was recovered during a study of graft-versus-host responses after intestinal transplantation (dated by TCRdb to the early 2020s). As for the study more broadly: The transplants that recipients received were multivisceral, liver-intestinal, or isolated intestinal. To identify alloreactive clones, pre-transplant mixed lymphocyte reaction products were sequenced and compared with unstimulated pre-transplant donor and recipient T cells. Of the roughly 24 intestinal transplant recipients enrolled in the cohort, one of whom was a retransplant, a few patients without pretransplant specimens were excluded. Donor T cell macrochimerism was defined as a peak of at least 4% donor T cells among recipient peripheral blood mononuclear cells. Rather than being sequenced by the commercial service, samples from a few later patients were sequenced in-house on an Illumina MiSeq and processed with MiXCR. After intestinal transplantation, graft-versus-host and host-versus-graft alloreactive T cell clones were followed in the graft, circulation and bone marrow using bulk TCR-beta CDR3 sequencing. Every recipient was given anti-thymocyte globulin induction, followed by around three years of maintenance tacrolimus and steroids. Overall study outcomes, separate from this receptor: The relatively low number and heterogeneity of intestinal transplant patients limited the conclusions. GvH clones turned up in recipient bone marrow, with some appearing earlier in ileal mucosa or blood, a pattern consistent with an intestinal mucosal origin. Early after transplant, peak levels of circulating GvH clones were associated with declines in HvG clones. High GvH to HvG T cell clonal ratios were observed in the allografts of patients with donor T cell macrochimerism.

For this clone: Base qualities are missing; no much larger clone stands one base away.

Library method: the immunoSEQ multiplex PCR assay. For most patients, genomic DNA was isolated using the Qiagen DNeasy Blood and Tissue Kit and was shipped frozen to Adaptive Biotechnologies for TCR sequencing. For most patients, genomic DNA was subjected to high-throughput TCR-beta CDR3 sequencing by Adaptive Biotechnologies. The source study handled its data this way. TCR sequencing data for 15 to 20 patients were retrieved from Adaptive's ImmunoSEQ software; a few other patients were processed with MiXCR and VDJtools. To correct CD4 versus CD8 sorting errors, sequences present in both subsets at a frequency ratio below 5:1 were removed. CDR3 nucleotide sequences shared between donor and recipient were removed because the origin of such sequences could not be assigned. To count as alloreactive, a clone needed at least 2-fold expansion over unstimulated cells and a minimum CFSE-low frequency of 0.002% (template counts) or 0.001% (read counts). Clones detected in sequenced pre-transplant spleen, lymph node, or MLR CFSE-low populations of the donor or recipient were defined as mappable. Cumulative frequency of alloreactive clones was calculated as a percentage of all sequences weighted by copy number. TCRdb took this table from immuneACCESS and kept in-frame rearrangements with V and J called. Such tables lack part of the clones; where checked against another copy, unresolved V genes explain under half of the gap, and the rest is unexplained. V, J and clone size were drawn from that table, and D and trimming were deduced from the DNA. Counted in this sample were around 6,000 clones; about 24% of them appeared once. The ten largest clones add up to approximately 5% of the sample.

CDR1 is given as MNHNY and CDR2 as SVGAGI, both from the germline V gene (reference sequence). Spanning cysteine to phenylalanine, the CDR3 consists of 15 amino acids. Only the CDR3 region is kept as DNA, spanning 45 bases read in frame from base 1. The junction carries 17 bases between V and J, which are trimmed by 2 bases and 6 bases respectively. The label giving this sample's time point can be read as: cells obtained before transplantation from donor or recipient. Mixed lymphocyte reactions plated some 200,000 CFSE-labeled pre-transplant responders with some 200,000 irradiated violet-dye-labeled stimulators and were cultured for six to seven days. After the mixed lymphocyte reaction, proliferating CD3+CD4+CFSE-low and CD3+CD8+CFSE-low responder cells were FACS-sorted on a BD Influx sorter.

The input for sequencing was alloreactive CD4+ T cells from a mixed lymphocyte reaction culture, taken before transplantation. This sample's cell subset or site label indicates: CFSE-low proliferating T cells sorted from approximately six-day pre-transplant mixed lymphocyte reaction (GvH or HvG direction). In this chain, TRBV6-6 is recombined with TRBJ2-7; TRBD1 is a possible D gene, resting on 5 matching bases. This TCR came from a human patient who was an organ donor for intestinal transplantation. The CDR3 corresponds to CASSYLPSTVGEQYF. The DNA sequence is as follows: TGTGCCAGCAGTTACCTCCCATCGACAGTCGGCGAGCAGTACTTC.